This T cell receptor (beta chain) was recorded in a study of Ad26.COV2.S vaccination and SARS-CoV-2 variants. Study summary: Of the COV1001 trial arms, the Ad26.COV2.S arm included the donor. Dosing was one shot or two shots 56 days apart.

Study-wide results and limits: Responses of spike-specific T cells (both CD8+ and CD4+) reportedly showed substantial breadth after vaccination.

Here immunoSEQ multiplex PCR was the method, and the copy in TCRdb shows in-frame clones only, minus some. The sample shows around 500,000 clones, nearly 90% of them seen only once. Trimming removed 10 bases from V and 5 bases from J, with 12 bases in between. Germline V gives CDR1 LNHDA, CDR2 SQIVND (reference sequence). The CDR3 extends over 11 amino acids. A note on this clone: Its antigen is currently unknown.

Treatment of the sample: some 19 received Ad26.COV2.S at low or high dose, single or two shots; 5 received placebo; per-sample allocation not given. Sampling took place 63 days after the first vaccine or placebo injection. A Boston adult aged 18-55 years was the donor. The TCR sequence derives from a person aged 18 to 59 who received the Ad26.COV2.S COVID-19 vaccine or a placebo. Source: peripheral blood, taken in a trial of Ad26.COV2.S vaccine versus placebo. The chain employs TRBV19 and TRBJ2-7; D possibly corresponds to TRBD1 (6 bases). The CDR3 is CATQGGNEQYF. CDR3 coding DNA: TGTGCCACTCAAGGGGGAAACGAGCAGTACTTC.